A single sample is the source of the 15 T cell receptor beta chains below, sequenced in a study of CD8 T cells in Susac syndrome. With random hexamers, reverse transcription was performed on about 0.5 to 1 ug of RNA. TCRdb passed the immunoSEQ multiplex PCR reads through MiXCR, listing each CDR3 protein once. The sample includes about 400,000 distinct CDR3 sequences, 85% of them seen just once. The sequencing sample was made of CD8+ T cells from PBMCs. Source of these receptors: a human donor with multiple sclerosis.

V gene TRBV4-1 combines with J gene TRBJ2-1; 13 positions agree with TRBD2. The ends lost 1 base at V and 6 bases at J; junction bases unmatched: 6. The CDR3 totals 17 residues. Germline loops: CDR1 MGHRA, CDR2 YSYEKL. Here the CDR3 DNA reads TGCGCCAGCAGCCAAGTGCGACTAGCGGGGGGCGCCAATGAGCAGTTCTTC. Amino acids: CASSQVRLAGGANEQFF.

The chain uses TRBV29-1 and TRBJ1-1, with D tentatively TRBD1 (6 bases). CDR1 is SQVTM and CDR2 is ANQGSEA in the germline V gene. V was pared by 7 bases and J by 1 base, with 13 bases between. This CDR3 spans 13 amino acids. For the CDR3, the DNA is TGCAGCGGTGGGGACACCCGGAACACTGAAGCTTTCTTT. This codes for CSGGDTRNTEAFF.

The V and J genes are TRBV5-1 and TRBJ1-4; D is perhaps TRBD1 (5 bases). The germline V gene encodes CDR1 SGHRS and CDR2 YFSETQ. This CDR3 is built from 13 residues. The V end was cut by 4 bases, the J end by 7 bases, with 11 bases between. The CDR3 coding sequence is TGCGCCAGCAGCGGCAGGGTTGGTGAAAAACTGTTTTTT. Protein: CASSGRVGEKLFF.

The chain joins TRBV6-5 to TRBJ2-1; 9 bases map to TRBD2. The CDR3 length is 15 residues. V was pared by 7 bases and J by 8 bases, with 12 bases of the junction left unmatched. The germline V gene has CDR1 MNHEY and CDR2 SVGAGI. The CDR3 sequence: CASTLVAGVRDEQFF. In DNA, the CDR3 is TGTGCCAGCACTCTAGTAGCGGGAGTCAGGGATGAGCAGTTCTTC.

J is TRBJ2-1 and V is TRBV28; D perhaps matches TRBD2 (6 bases). Germline lookup yields CDR1 MDHEN and CDR2 SYDVKM. V lost 4 bases, J lost 0 bases, and 19 bases lay in between. The CDR3 sequence is 18 residues long. The CDR3: CASSSDALALSSYNEQFF. CDR3 DNA sequence: TGTGCCAGCAGTTCCGATGCGCTAGCGCTGAGCTCCTACAATGAGCAGTTCTTC.

This clonotype appeared many times. The chain links TRBV27 to TRBJ2-1; 7 bases agree with TRBD2. J lost 0 bases, V lost 6 bases, and 5 bases had no gene match. CDR1 and CDR2 from the germline V gene are MNHEY and SMNVEV (reference sequence). This CDR3 has 15 residues. The CDR3 DNA reads as TGTGCCAGCAGCTTGGGGGGGAGCTCCTACAATGAGCAGTTCTTC. Its translation is CASSLGGSSYNEQFF.

Written as DNA, the CDR3 is TGCAGTGCTAGAGATACGGGGGGCACTGAAGCTTTCTTT. Protein product: CSARDTGGTEAFF. The rearrangement joins TRBV20-1 to TRBJ1-1; TRBD1 might be the D (5 bases). The CDR3 loop spans 13 amino acids. Trimming cost V 0 bases and J 4 bases, with 9 bases left between them. The germline V gene has CDR1 DFQATT and CDR2 SNEGSKA (reference sequence).

The V gene is TRBV6-1, the J gene TRBJ2-7; D gene uncertain. The CDR3 runs to 13 residues. Germline CDR1 MNHNS, CDR2 SASEGT. Trimming took off 3 bases at V and 3 bases at J, with 9 bases between the two ends. This CDR3 reads CASSEGSYYEQYF. The DNA for the CDR3 is TGTGCCAGCAGTGAGGGCAGTTACTACGAGCAGTACTTC.

A few counts support this clonotype. This chain links TRBV6-5 with TRBJ2-1, with 12 bases aligning to TRBD2. J gave up 5 bases and V 0 bases, and 2 bases lay outside the gene matches. Looked up from germline, CDR1 is MNHEY and CDR2 is SVGAGI. This CDR3 is 16 amino acids long. CDR3 loop: CASSYSGLAGNNEQFF. The CDR3 DNA follows: TGTGCCAGCAGTTACTCCGGACTAGCGGGGAACAATGAGCAGTTCTTC.

The CDR3, as DNA: TGTGCCAGCAGTTACCTGGTGGGGGGGGGCACAGATACGCAGTATTTT. This translates into CASSYLVGGGTDTQYF. The chain is built from TRBV6-6 and TRBJ2-3; TRBD2 agrees at 7 bases. Trimming at V came to 2 bases and at J to 1 base, leaving 6 bases not matched to a gene. Germline V lookup: CDR1 MNHNY, CDR2 SVGAGI (reference sequence). CDR3 length equals 16 residues.

The J gene is TRBJ1-2, the V gene TRBV7-9; perhaps TRBD1 as D (5 bases). This CDR3 is 15 amino acids long. Germline CDR1 and CDR2: SEHNR and FQNEAQ (reference sequence). Trimming left V 5 bases short and J 1 base short, with 14 bases between. CDR3 amino acids: CASSTATDYNYGYTF. The CDR3 DNA reads TGTGCCAGCAGCACCGCGACAGATTATAACTATGGCTACACCTTC.

The V call is TRBV5-4, the J call TRBJ2-5, with D hard to call. Germline V gives CDR1 SGHNT, CDR2 YYREEE (reference sequence). CDR3 length: 13 amino acids. V was clipped by 0 bases and J by 4 bases, with 7 bases between them. For the CDR3, the DNA is TGTGCCAGCAGCTTGGCGACACTAGAGACCCAGTACTTC. This gives the protein CASSLATLETQYF.

The genes are TRBV2 and TRBJ2-7; unclear D gene. The CDR3 runs to 14 residues. The V gene lost 8 bases and the J gene lost 6 bases, with 20 bases spanning the gap. CDR1 and CDR2 from the germline V gene are SNHLY and FYNNEI. CDR3 sequence: CASVGWQNLTEQYF. The CDR3 DNA reads TGTGCCAGCGTAGGTTGGCAGAACCTCACCGAGCAGTACTTC.

V gene TRBV29-1 combines with J gene TRBJ2-3; 7 positions match TRBD1. Germline CDR1 is SQVTM and CDR2 is ANQGSEA. V lost 0 bases to trimming and J lost 2 bases; unmatched junction nucleotides: 5. The CDR3 spans 15 residues. The CDR3 loop reads CSVEDLGQFTDTQYF. The CDR3 nucleotides read TGCAGCGTTGAAGATTTGGGACAGTTCACAGATACGCAGTATTTT.

This sequence joins TRBV10-3 and TRBJ1-1; unclear D gene. From germline, CDR1 is ENHRY and CDR2 SYGVKD. The CDR3 is made up of 15 amino acids. Trimming removed 3 bases at V and 0 bases at J, with 11 bases between. CDR3 protein: CAISDPPGMNTEAFF. The CDR3 DNA follows: TGTGCCATCAGTGACCCTCCGGGGATGAACACTGAAGCTTTCTTT.